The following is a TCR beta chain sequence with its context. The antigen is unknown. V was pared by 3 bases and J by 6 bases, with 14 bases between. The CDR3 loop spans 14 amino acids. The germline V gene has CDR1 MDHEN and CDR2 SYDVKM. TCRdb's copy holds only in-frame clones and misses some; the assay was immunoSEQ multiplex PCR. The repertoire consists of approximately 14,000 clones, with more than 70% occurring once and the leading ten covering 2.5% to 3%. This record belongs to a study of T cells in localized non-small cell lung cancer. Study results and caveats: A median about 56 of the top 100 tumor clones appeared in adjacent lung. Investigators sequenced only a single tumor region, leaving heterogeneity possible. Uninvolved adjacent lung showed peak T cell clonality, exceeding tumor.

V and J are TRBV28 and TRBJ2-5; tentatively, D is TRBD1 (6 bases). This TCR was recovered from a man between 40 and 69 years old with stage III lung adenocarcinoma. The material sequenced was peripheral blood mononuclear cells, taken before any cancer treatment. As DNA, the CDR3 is TGTGCCAGCAGTTTCCGGGACACCCGACAGACCCAGTACTTC. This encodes CASSFRDTRQTQYF.